Each of the 30 T cell receptor beta chains below was sequenced from the same sample in a study of pediatric ulcerative colitis. TCRdb's table, derived via immunoSEQ multiplex PCR, lists solely in-frame clones and lacks some. This table has roughly 60,000 clones, about 89% appearing once. Sequences were obtained from blood. These receptors all stem from a boy aged 5-17 years who was a control in a study of pediatric ulcerative colitis.

The chain employs TRBV5-1 and TRBJ2-5, with 12 nucleotides matching TRBD2. Trimming removed 4 bases from V and 4 bases from J; junction bases left unmatched: 5. The germline gives CDR1 SGHRS, CDR2 YFSETQ. The CDR3 sequence is 15 residues long. The CDR3 DNA reads as TGCGCCAGCAGCCCGAGACTAGCGGGAGTAGAGACCCAGTACTTC. Translated, it gives CASSPRLAGVETQYF.

The CDR3 nucleotides read TGTGCCAGCAGTGTCGGACAGGGGAGGAACACCATATATTTT. Its protein is CASSVGQGRNTIYF. This chain links TRBV6-5 with TRBJ1-3; the match to TRBD1 covers 9 bases. Trimming took 5 bases from V and 7 from J; bases not matched to a gene: 6. The CDR3 has 14 amino acids. Germline V lookup: CDR1 MNHEY, CDR2 SVGAGI.

The chain recombines TRBV9 with TRBJ2-5; D not certain. The CDR3 is 14 amino acids. Trimming stripped 5 bases from V and 1 base from J, with 12 bases between. CDR1 is SGDLS and CDR2 is YYNGEE in the germline V gene. CDR3 loop: CASSVLATQETQYF. In nucleotides, the CDR3 is TGTGCCAGCAGTGTTCTGGCCACCCAAGAGACCCAGTACTTC.

The chain joins TRBV30 to TRBJ1-5; perhaps TRBD1 as D (5 bases). CDR1 is GTSNPN and CDR2 is SVGIG in the germline V gene (reference sequence). This CDR3 is built from 14 residues. Trimming stripped 8 bases from V and 6 bases from J, with 20 bases between. The CDR3 DNA reads as TGTGCCGGGTCGACAGACACGTCTGGTCAGCCCCAGCATTTT. Translating it yields CAGSTDTSGQPQHF.

V usage is TRBV5-1 and J usage is TRBJ2-1, with TRBD2 matching 16 bases. Germline lookup yields CDR1 SGHRS and CDR2 YFSETQ. This CDR3 has 18 residues. V was pared by 2 bases and J by 3 bases, with 5 bases of the junction left unmatched. In nucleotides, the CDR3 is TGCGCCAGCAGCTTTGGGACTAGCGGGAGGGCCTACTACAATGAGCAGTTCTTC. The encoded protein is CASSFGTSGRAYYNEQFF.

The chain has TRBV15 and TRBJ2-7; 7 positions agree with TRBD2. V lost 0 bases to trimming and J lost 0 bases; unmatched junction nucleotides: 2. CDR3 size: 15 residues. Germline V CDR1 and CDR2: LNHNV, YYDKDF (reference sequence). The CDR3 DNA reads TGTGCCACCAGCAGAGATGGGACTAACTCCTACGAGCAGTACTTC. Translated, it gives CATSRDGTNSYEQYF.

The chain links TRBV29-1 to TRBJ2-7; 10 bases are a match to TRBD1. The ends lost 7 bases at V and 6 bases at J; junction bases unmatched: 9. CDR3 length: 13 amino acids. Germline CDR1 and CDR2: SQVTM and ANQGSEA. CDR3 region: CSASRGQGIEQYF. CDR3 coding DNA: TGCAGCGCGTCCCGGGGACAGGGGATCGAGCAGTACTTC.

The CDR3 sequence: CASSLTGQGAYEQYF. The DNA for the CDR3 is TGTGCCAGCAGCTTAACGGGACAGGGGGCCTACGAGCAGTACTTC. The rearrangement joins TRBV7-3 to TRBJ2-7; 11 bases match TRBD1. This CDR3 spans 15 amino acids. V shed 0 bases and J 2 bases; nucleotides not matched to a gene: 0. Germline lookup yields CDR1 SGHTA and CDR2 FQGTGA.

The chain is built from TRBV4-3 and TRBJ2-3; 8 bases align to TRBD2. This CDR3 region has 15 residues. Per the germline V gene, CDR1 is LGHNA and CDR2 is YSLEER. Trimming removed 4 bases from V and 2 bases from J; junction bases left unmatched: 5. The CDR3 loop reads CASSLGAGVTDTQYF. The CDR3 region has the DNA TGCGCCAGCAGCCTTGGAGCGGGGGTCACAGATACGCAGTATTTT.

This clone was seen once. The chain carries TRBV10-3 and TRBJ2-2, with D perhaps matching TRBD2 (7 bases). Between the trimmed V and J ends, which lost 8 bases and 6 bases, there was a span of 16 bases. This CDR3 has 14 residues. The germline V gene has CDR1 ENHRY and CDR2 SYGVKD. In nucleotides, the CDR3 is TGTGCCATCCGGAGGGGGGGAGAGTCCGGGGAGCTGTTTTTT. It encodes CAIRRGGESGELFF.

The rearrangement links TRBV5-1 to TRBJ2-6; 8 bases agree with TRBD1. Trimming took 3 bases from V and 4 from J; bases not matched to a gene: 12. CDR3 size: 18 residues. Germline assignment: CDR1 SGHRS and CDR2 YFSETQ. This CDR3 is CASSSIPGGAVGANVLTF. The CDR3 region has the DNA TGCGCCAGCAGCTCCATTCCAGGGGGCGCGGTGGGGGCCAACGTCCTGACTTTC.

This chain connects TRBV5-1 to TRBJ2-5; 13 bases agree with TRBD2. V was pared by 3 bases and J by 1 base, with 3 bases of the junction left unmatched. This CDR3 contains 16 residues. Germline CDR1 is SGHRS and CDR2 is YFSETQ. The CDR3 DNA is TGCGCCAGCAGCTGGGGACTAGCGGGGCCCCAAGAGACCCAGTACTTC. Translation: CASSWGLAGPQETQYF. Full variable domain (missing parts from reference TRBV5-1 and TRBJ2-5): KAGVTQTPRYLIKTRGQQVTLSCSPISGHRSVSWYQQTPGQGLQFLFEYFSETQRNKGNFPGRFSGRQFSNSRSEMNVSTLELGDSALYLCASSWGLAGPQETQYFGPGTRLLVL.

V and J are TRBV15 and TRBJ1-4; tentative D call: TRBD1 (6 bases). The CDR3 has 12 residues. V was trimmed by 8 bases and J by 8 bases, leaving 12 bases between them. The germline V gene has CDR1 LNHNV and CDR2 YYDKDF (reference sequence). The chain's CDR3 is CATGNTGEKLFF. CDR3 DNA sequence: TGTGCCACCGGGAATACAGGGGAAAAACTGTTTTTT.

The chain links TRBV28 to TRBJ2-7; TRBD2 matches at 13 bases. The CDR3 has 14 amino acids. The ends lost 4 bases at V and 8 bases at J; junction bases unmatched: 5. Germline V gene lookup returns CDR1 MDHEN and CDR2 SYDVKM. CDR3 in amino acids: CASSSGLAGAKQYF. The CDR3 DNA reads TGTGCCAGCAGTTCTGGACTAGCGGGAGCTAAGCAGTACTTC.

This clone turned up a few times. J is TRBJ1-1 and V is TRBV5-1, with D tentatively TRBD1 (5 bases). CDR3 length: 13 amino acids. V was cut by 3 bases and J by 0 bases, with 6 bases left in between. Germline V CDR1 and CDR2: SGHRS, YFSETQ. The CDR3: CASSSDMNTEAFF. The CDR3 DNA reads TGCGCCAGCAGCTCGGACATGAACACTGAAGCTTTCTTT.

In its sample, this clone was seen a few times. The chain couples TRBV5-1 to TRBJ1-2; D unclear. The CDR3 sequence is 13 residues long. The V gene lost 0 bases and the J gene lost 3 bases, with 6 bases spanning the gap. The V gene's germline CDR1 is SGHRS and CDR2 YFSETQ. The CDR3 nucleotides read TGCGCCAGCAGCTTGGATGGGGACTATGGCTACACCTTC. It codes for CASSLDGDYGYTF.

The chain is built from TRBV28 and TRBJ2-3, with unresolved D. CDR3 length: 14 amino acids. Germline V CDR1 and CDR2: MDHEN, SYDVKM. V lost 5 bases to trimming and J lost 0 bases, with 9 bases between them. In DNA form, the CDR3 reads TGTGCCAGCAGTCCCTGGTCTAGCACAGATACGCAGTATTTT. This gives the protein CASSPWSSTDTQYF.

The CDR3 nucleotides are TGTGCCAGCAGTTTAATGATGACAAGTATGAACACTGAAGCTTTCTTT. Translating it yields CASSLMMTSMNTEAFF. V usage is TRBV28 and J usage is TRBJ1-1; D remains unclear. The CDR3 is made up of 16 amino acids. Trimming stripped 2 bases from V and 0 bases from J, with 13 bases between. Per germline, CDR1 MDHEN and CDR2 SYDVKM.

The chain links TRBV21-1 to TRBJ1-3; the D call of TRBD1 is as the table states it, not checked on the DNA. TRBV21-1 has pseudogene status. CDR3 length equals 14 residues. The CDR3 bases are TGTGCCAGCACCAGGACAGACTCTGGAAACACCATATATTTT. Protein: CASTRTDSGNTIYF.

This chain connects TRBV4-1 to TRBJ2-3, with 12 bases fitting TRBD2. CDR1 MGHRA and CDR2 YSYEKL come from the germline V gene. This CDR3 comprises 18 residues. With V trimmed by 4 bases and J by 0 bases, 8 bases remained unmatched. CDR3 amino acids: CASSPRLAGVRSTDTQYF. CDR3 nucleotides: TGCGCCAGCAGCCCCAGACTAGCGGGAGTGAGAAGCACAGATACGCAGTATTTT.

The DNA of the CDR3 is TGTGCCAGCAGCACCAATCAGCCCCAGCATTTT. This translates into CASSTNQPQHF. The chain links TRBV28 to TRBJ1-5; D is unresolved. V was trimmed by 6 bases and J by 3 bases, leaving 3 bases between them. This CDR3 contains 11 residues. CDR1 MDHEN and CDR2 SYDVKM come from the germline V gene.

The V gene is TRBV15, the J gene TRBJ2-1; D unresolved. The CDR3 spans 14 residues. V lost 5 bases and J 8 bases, leaving 16 bases between the germline ends. Germline lookup yields CDR1 LNHNV and CDR2 YYDKDF (reference sequence). The CDR3 nucleotides are TGTGCCACCAGCCCGCGATCCCAAAGGGATGAGCAGTTCTTC. It yields the protein CATSPRSQRDEQFF. The full variable domain, completed using reference TRBV15 and TRBJ2-1, is DAMVIQNPRYQVTQFGKPVTLSCSQTLNHNVMYWYQQKSSQAPKLLFHYYDKDFNNEADTPDNFQSRRPNTSFCFLDIRSPGLGDTAMYLCATSPRSQRDEQFFGPGTRLTVL.

The chain is built from TRBV13 and TRBJ2-7, with D possibly being TRBD2 (5 bases). Germline CDR1 reads PRHDT; CDR2 reads FYEKMQ (reference sequence). The CDR3 sequence is 14 residues long. V was pared by 2 bases and J by 4 bases, with 12 bases between. The CDR3 DNA reads as TGTGCCAGCAGCTTAAGAGCGGCCAAATACGAGCAGTACTTC. Translating gives CASSLRAAKYEQYF.

This sequence joins TRBV4-2 and TRBJ2-1, with D possibly being TRBD1 (6 bases). The ends were cut back, 4 bases at V and 5 bases at J, with 21 bases in the middle. Germline V gene lookup returns CDR1 LGHNA and CDR2 YNFKEQ. This CDR3 has 17 amino acids. CDR3 in DNA: TGTGCCAGCAGCCCCGGCGGTTTGGGGGCACCTAACAATGAGCAGTTCTTC. Amino acids: CASSPGGLGAPNNEQFF.

The V gene is TRBV11-2, the J gene TRBJ1-1; 7 bases map to TRBD1. CDR3 length equals 15 residues. Germline trimming cut 5 bases from V and 1 base from J; bases unmatched to any gene: 7. Looked up from germline, CDR1 is SGHAT and CDR2 is FQNNGV. CDR3 residues: CASSDTGEANTEAFF. The CDR3 bases are TGTGCCAGCAGCGACACAGGGGAGGCGAACACTGAAGCTTTCTTT.

The chain joins TRBV6-1 to TRBJ2-5; no clear D. V lost 2 bases and J lost 2, with 9 bases in between. The CDR3 is 14 amino acids. In germline, CDR1 is MNHNS, CDR2 SASEGT. The CDR3 nucleotides read TGTGCCAGCAGTGAACTAGGGCCTCAAGAGACCCAGTACTTC. Protein: CASSELGPQETQYF.

The V and J genes are TRBV7-3 and TRBJ2-6, with a possible D match to TRBD1 (5 bases). Germline assignment: CDR1 SGHTA and CDR2 FQGTGA. Deletions cut 5 bases from V and 1 base from J, with 9 bases between. The CDR3 has 15 residues. The CDR3 loop reads CASSIQGSGANVLTF. For the CDR3, the DNA is TGTGCCAGCAGCATTCAGGGTTCTGGGGCCAACGTCCTGACTTTC.

V usage is TRBV2 and J usage is TRBJ2-6; D gene uncertain. The V and J ends lost 6 bases and 4 bases respectively, with 16 bases between them. The CDR3 runs 16 residues. The germline V gene encodes CDR1 SNHLY and CDR2 FYNNEI. The CDR3 region has the DNA TGTGCCAGCAGAACCGCCCCTACCGTCGGGGCCAACGTCCTGACTTTC. Translation: CASRTAPTVGANVLTF.

The genes are TRBV19 and TRBJ2-7; D may match TRBD1 or TRBD2 (6 bases each). Germline V gives CDR1 LNHDA, CDR2 SQIVND (reference sequence). Trimming shortened V by 7 bases and J by 0 bases, and 19 bases separated the two germline ends. The CDR3 is made up of 16 amino acids. The CDR3 protein is CASTPIWGASSYEQYF. CDR3 DNA sequence: TGTGCCAGTACACCTATCTGGGGGGCTAGCTCCTACGAGCAGTACTTC. The full variable domain, its missing parts supplied by reference TRBV19 and TRBJ2-7, is DGGITQSPKYLFRKEGQNVTLSCEQNLNHDAMYWYRQDPGQGLRLIYYSQIVNDFQKGDIAEGYSVSREKKESFPLTVTSAQKNPTAFYLCASTPIWGASSYEQYFGPGTRLTVT.

The chain carries TRBV11-1 and TRBJ1-2, with 7 bases that match TRBD1. The germline V gene encodes CDR1 SGHAT and CDR2 FQDESV (reference sequence). This CDR3 spans 13 amino acids. Germline trimming cut 3 bases from V and 5 bases from J; bases unmatched to any gene: 3. CDR3 amino acids: CASSLGQNYGYTF. CDR3 nucleotide sequence: TGTGCCAGCAGCTTGGGACAGAATTATGGCTACACCTTC.